This T cell receptor (beta chain) was captured in a study of early T cells in non-severe SARS-CoV-2 infection (dated by TCRdb to the early 2020s). Some background on the complete study: Because TCR sequencing relied on bulk RNA taken from unsorted whole blood, pairing of alpha and beta chains was not possible.

Beyond this particular receptor, the publication reports: VDJdb matching was skewed toward anti-spike CD8 responses and likely underestimated virus-specific expansions, missing private and CD4 specificities.

The study was a case-control design nested within a healthcare worker cohort in London, UK, with weekly nasopharyngeal swab PCR tests and blood sampling. Healthcare workers were recruited during the week of the UK lockdown, between 23 and 31 March 2020, and followed weekly for up to 16 weeks. The library was produced with 5' RACE. The data were produced on a NextSeq 500. In the TCR library protocol, unique molecular identifiers were attached to individual cDNA molecules to correct for PCR bias and sequencing error. Both TCR alpha and beta chains were sequenced, and tight co-correlation was observed between alpha and beta sequence abundances in each sample. Turning to the authors' computational methods: Decombinator V4 was used to perform V gene, J gene and CDR3 annotation of TCR sequences. TCRs were defined as expanded if a significant change between any two time points was detected under a Poisson model with p below 0.0001. TCR abundances were normalised to the total number of TCRs sequenced per sample and were expressed as counts per million. TRAV1-2 paired with TRAJ12, TRAJ20 or TRAJ33 defined MAIT TCRs, while TRAV10 paired with TRAJ18 defined iNKT TCRs. VDJdb, accessed 1 November 2021, was searched for CMV, EBV and SARS-CoV-2 annotated TCRs, excluding TCRs annotated for multiple antigens. TCRdb reran the public reads through fastp at Q25 and MiXCR, keeping productive beta chains. Here each entry gathers all rows of one CDR3 protein and keeps the most common genes and DNA. The V and J calls, along with clone size, are taken from TCRdb and not from the paper's own processing. The sample table lists some 89,000 distinct CDR3 sequences, approximately 9.9% of them with a count of one. The leading ten clones occupy just over 4.5% of the sample.

There are many counts of this clonotype. Its antigen remains undetermined. No per-base quality is available; no much larger clone lies one base away. CDR1 and CDR2, looked up from the germline V gene, are SGHTS and YDEGEE. The CDR3 covers 15 residues, taking in both the cysteine and the phenylalanine. CDR3 DNA is the only sequence kept; it has 45 bases, read in frame from the first base. The V end gives up 1 base and the J end 6 bases, leaving 6 bases in the junction not matched to a gene. In this chain, TRBV5-8 is recombined with TRBJ2-3, and 9 junctional nucleotides match TRBD1. This receptor was taken from an adult who was a healthcare worker with PCR-confirmed SARS-CoV-2 infection or an uninfected control (not recorded which). Here the sequenced sample was whole blood, taken at baseline. The nucleotides are TGTGCCAGCAGCTTGTCCACAGGGGGCAGGGATACGCAGTATTTT. It translates to CASSLSTGGRDTQYF.